The TCR beta chain described here comes from a study of T cell changes during pregnancy in multiple sclerosis. The CDR3 has 13 amino acids. After removal of 8 bases from V and 2 bases from J, the junction contained 4 bases not matched to a gene. Looked up from germline, CDR1 is LNHDA and CDR2 is SQIVND (reference sequence). Sequencing was performed with immunoSEQ multiplex PCR; in TCRdb, only in-frame clones are kept and a portion is missing. The data contain roughly 28,000 clones, about 92% of them seen just once; the ten biggest clones take up 4.5% to 6.5%. The rearrangement joins TRBV19 to TRBJ2-3; 7 bases are a match to TRBD2. The material was CD8+ T cells from peripheral blood mononuclear cells, obtained before pregnancy. The sequence derives from a female donor with multiple sclerosis, enrolled in a pregnancy study. In DNA form, the CDR3 reads TGTGCCAGTCACGGGGGGTTCACAGATACGCAGTATTTT. Protein: CASHGGFTDTQYF.